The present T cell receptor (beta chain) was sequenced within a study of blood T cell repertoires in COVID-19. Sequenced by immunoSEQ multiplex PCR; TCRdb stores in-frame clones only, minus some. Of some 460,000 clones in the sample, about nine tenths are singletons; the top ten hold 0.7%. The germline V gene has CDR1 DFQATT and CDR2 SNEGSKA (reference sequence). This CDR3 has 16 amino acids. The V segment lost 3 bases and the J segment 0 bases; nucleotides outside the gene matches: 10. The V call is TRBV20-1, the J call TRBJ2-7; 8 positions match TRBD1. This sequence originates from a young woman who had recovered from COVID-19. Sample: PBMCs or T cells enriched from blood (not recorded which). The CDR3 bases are TGCAGTGCTAGTGTGCAACCGGGACAGGCCTCCTACGAGCAGTACTTC. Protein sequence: CSASVQPGQASYEQYF.